The 28 T cell receptor beta chains below all came from one sample that was sequenced in a study of cytomegalovirus exposure and HLA in healthy donors. The PCR had 60 Vbeta and 13 Jbeta primers. Assay used: immunoSEQ multiplex PCR; TCRdb lists only in-frame clones, some missing. The sample shows 100,000 to 150,000 clones, around 74% of them seen only once. What was sequenced was PBMCs. The receptors here all came from a woman in her forties or fifties in good health and CMV-seropositive.

The chain has TRBV6-1 and TRBJ1-3; D perhaps matches TRBD1 (6 bases). This CDR3 has 13 residues. V lost 6 bases and J 4 bases, leaving 10 bases between the germline ends. The germline V gene has CDR1 MNHNS and CDR2 SASEGT. CDR3: CASRGTNGNTIYF. Written as DNA, the CDR3 is TGTGCCAGCAGAGGGACAAACGGAAACACCATATATTTT.

The V call is TRBV6-1, the J call TRBJ1-5; 9 bases align to TRBD1. The CDR3 loop spans 15 amino acids. Germline lookup yields CDR1 MNHNS and CDR2 SASEGT. With 6 bases clipped from V and 2 bases from J, the junction kept 5 bases outside the gene matches. The CDR3 loop is CASRNRDRGNQPQHF. CDR3 nucleotides: TGTGCCAGCAGAAACCGGGACAGGGGCAATCAGCCCCAGCATTTT.

V gene TRBV6-4 combines with J gene TRBJ2-1; D is possibly TRBD2 (5 bases). This CDR3 region has 15 residues. Trimming took 3 bases from V and 0 from J, leaving 9 bases between them. In germline, CDR1 is MRHNA, CDR2 SNTAGT. CDR3 DNA sequence: TGTGCCAGCAGTGAGGAGGAGATCTCCTACAATGAGCAGTTCTTC. As protein: CASSEEEISYNEQFF.

The V gene is TRBV11-3, the J gene TRBJ1-1; 9 bases line up with TRBD1. Germline CDR1 is SGHNT and CDR2 is YENEEA. The CDR3 consists of 16 residues. V dropped 4 bases and J dropped 0; count of bases not matched to a gene: 6. The CDR3, as DNA: TGTGCCAGCAGCTCCCCGACAGGGGGAGTGAACACTGAAGCTTTCTTT. As protein: CASSSPTGGVNTEAFF.

As for this clone: This sample also contains other DNA sequences that code for the same CDR3. The J gene is TRBJ1-5, the V gene TRBV19, with D possibly TRBD1 on 6 matching bases. This CDR3 has 14 amino acids. V was shortened by 5 bases and J by 2 bases, with 10 bases between the two germline ends. Germline CDR1 reads LNHDA; CDR2 reads SQIVND (reference sequence). The CDR3 DNA follows: TGTGCCAGTAGTCGAAACAGGGGCAATCAGCCCCAGCATTTT. This translates into CASSRNRGNQPQHF.

The chain joins TRBV5-1 to TRBJ1-5; 7 bases map to TRBD1. The germline V gene has CDR1 SGHRS and CDR2 YFSETQ. This CDR3 is 15 amino acids long. The J segment lost 4 bases and the V segment lost 0 bases, leaving 4 bases of the junction unmatched. The CDR3 coding sequence is TGCGCCAGCAGCTTGGGGGACAGCTGGAATCAGCCCCAGCATTTT. It codes for CASSLGDSWNQPQHF.

The chain carries TRBV19 and TRBJ1-1, with 9 bases identical to TRBD1. Germline CDR1 is LNHDA and CDR2 is SQIVND (reference sequence). V lost 10 bases to trimming and J lost 2 bases; unmatched junction nucleotides: 5. The CDR3 contains 13 residues. The CDR3 nucleotides are TGTGCCACCACGGGACAGGGAAACACTGAAGCTTTCTTT. It is translated as CATTGQGNTEAFF.

In this sample, this clone turned up a few times. V is TRBV6-6 and J is TRBJ2-2; the D gene is possibly TRBD2 (6 bases). Trimming cost V 2 bases and J 1 base, with 11 bases left between them. The CDR3 consists of 16 residues. Per the germline V gene, CDR1 is MNHNY and CDR2 is SVGAGI (reference sequence). The chain's CDR3 is CASSYRGGWNTGELFF. The CDR3 DNA reads TGTGCCAGCAGTTACAGGGGAGGTTGGAACACCGGGGAGCTGTTTTTT.

The chain has TRBV7-2 and TRBJ2-7; D is unresolved. This CDR3 spans 13 amino acids. Germline V lookup: CDR1 SGHTA, CDR2 FQGNSA. Trimming shortened V by 1 base and J by 2 bases, and 6 bases separated the two germline ends. The CDR3 sequence: CASSLVDTYEQYF. The CDR3 DNA sequence: TGTGCCAGCAGCTTAGTCGACACCTACGAGCAGTACTTC.

The chain has TRBV6-1 and TRBJ1-2; possibly TRBD1 for D (5 bases). Deletions cut 7 bases from V and 1 base from J, with 10 bases between. There are 13 residues in the CDR3. Germline V gene lookup returns CDR1 MNHNS and CDR2 SASEGT. CDR3 nucleotides: TGTGCCAGCAACCCGACAGTTAACTATGGCTACACCTTC. Residues: CASNPTVNYGYTF.

Points on this clone: A junction end diverges from the germline sequence, so it may reflect a read error. J is TRBJ1-6 and V is TRBV5-1; TRBD1 might be the D (6 bases). CDR1 SGHRS and CDR2 YFSETQ come from the germline V gene. CDR3 length: 16 residues. CDR3 DNA sequence: TGCGCCCGCAGCTTGGGGGCCCGGCGGGATAATTCACCCCTCCACTTT. Protein product: CARSLGARRDNSPLHF.

The chain links TRBV7-2 to TRBJ1-2; TRBD1 might be the D (5 bases). V lost 5 bases to trimming and J lost 4 bases, with 17 bases between them. The CDR3 extends over 15 amino acids. CDR1 is SGHTA and CDR2 is FQGNSA in the germline V gene. The CDR3 coding sequence is TGTGCCAGCAGCCGGTCCCCCGGGGGAAGCTATGGCTACACCTTC. Translation: CASSRSPGGSYGYTF.

The chain links TRBV13 to TRBJ1-1; D is uncertain. This CDR3 has 14 residues. V lost 0 bases and J 2 bases, leaving 7 bases between the germline ends. Germline V gene data show CDR1 as PRHDT and CDR2 as FYEKMQ (reference sequence). CDR3 nucleotide sequence: TGTGCCAGCAGCTTAGGGCGGTCAAACACTGAAGCTTTCTTT. This sequence encodes CASSLGRSNTEAFF.

The chain recombines TRBV7-2 with TRBJ2-7; a possible D gene is TRBD2 (5 bases). Germline V gene lookup returns CDR1 SGHTA and CDR2 FQGNSA. The V end was cut by 5 bases, the J end by 6 bases, with 14 bases between. This CDR3 spans 13 amino acids. CDR3 sequence (DNA): TGTGCCAGCAGCGCCAGGCGGGCCAGCGAGCAGTACTTC. Protein sequence: CASSARRASEQYF. The full variable domain, its missing parts supplied by reference TRBV7-2 and TRBJ2-7, is GAGVSQSPSNKVTEKGKDVELRCDPISGHTALYWYRQSLGQGLEFLIYFQGNSAPDKSGLPSDRFSAERTGGSVSTLTIQRTQQEDSAVYLCASSARRASEQYFGPGTRLTVT.

The genes are TRBV30 and TRBJ1-2, with D unclear. Per the germline V gene, CDR1 is GTSNPN and CDR2 is SVGIG (reference sequence). Deletions cut 1 base from V and 2 bases from J, with 11 bases between. This CDR3 spans 14 amino acids. The CDR3 DNA is TGTGCCTGGAGTGCGGACGGGGTCAACTATGGCTACACCTTC. Amino acid sequence: CAWSADGVNYGYTF.

V and J are TRBV2 and TRBJ2-2; tentative D call: TRBD1 (5 bases). The CDR3 runs to 13 residues. V shed 8 bases and J shed 4 bases, with 11 bases lying between them. Germline CDR1 and CDR2: SNHLY and FYNNEI. The CDR3 sequence: CASQGSGTGELFF. In DNA, the CDR3 is TGTGCCAGCCAGGGCTCGGGCACCGGGGAGCTGTTTTTT.

The rearrangement joins TRBV30 to TRBJ1-6, with unresolved D. V was clipped by 5 bases and J by 5 bases, with 16 bases between them. Per the germline V gene, CDR1 is GTSNPN and CDR2 is SVGIG (reference sequence). The CDR3 consists of 15 residues. CDR3 protein: CAWGYTARNNSPLHF. Here the CDR3 DNA reads TGTGCCTGGGGGTACACCGCTAGGAATAATTCACCCCTCCACTTT.

The V gene is TRBV29-1, the J gene TRBJ1-1; no definite D call. CDR3 length equals 14 residues. V lost 0 bases, J lost 7 bases, and 15 bases lay in between. Germline V gene data show CDR1 as SQVTM and CDR2 as ANQGSEA. The CDR3 region has the DNA TGCAGCGTTGAAGAGGGTCCAGTCGACTTTGAAGCTTTCTTT. Translation: CSVEEGPVDFEAFF.

V is TRBV19 and J is TRBJ1-5, with TRBD1 as a possible D gene (6 bases). The germline V gene has CDR1 LNHDA and CDR2 SQIVND (reference sequence). The V end lost 5 bases, the J end lost 3 bases, and 14 bases lay between the germline ends. The CDR3 sequence is 15 residues long. CDR3 sequence (DNA): TGTGCCAGTAGTTCTTCCCAGGGGCACAATCAGCCCCAGCATTTT. Protein sequence: CASSSSQGHNQPQHF.

The chain uses TRBV7-6 and TRBJ2-1; 8 bases agree with TRBD1. There are 15 residues in the CDR3. Germline lookup yields CDR1 SGHVS and CDR2 FNYEAQ. J was trimmed by 7 bases and V by 0 bases; bases with no gene match: 5. CDR3 amino acids: CASSLAPGGANEQFF. CDR3 nucleotide sequence: TGTGCCAGCAGCTTAGCGCCAGGGGGCGCTAATGAGCAGTTCTTC.

CDR3 residues: CASSSRTGGWEQFF. The CDR3 DNA reads TGTGCCAGCAGCTCGAGGACAGGGGGCTGGGAGCAGTTCTTC. The chain recombines TRBV5-6 with TRBJ2-1, with TRBD1 matching over 11 bases. Germline V gene lookup returns CDR1 SGHDT and CDR2 YYEEEE. The junction had 6 bases not matched to a gene; V was cut back by 3 bases and J by 10 bases. CDR3 length equals 14 residues. Full variable domain (missing parts from reference TRBV5-6 and TRBJ2-1): DAGVTQSPTHLIKTRGQQVTLRCSPKSGHDTVSWYQQALGQGPQFIFQYYEEEERQRGNFPDRFSGHQFPNYSSELNVNALLLGDSALYLCASSSRTGGWEQFFGPGTRLTVL.

The chain is built from TRBV6-1 and TRBJ1-1; 12 bases are a match to TRBD1. Per the germline V gene, CDR1 is MNHNS and CDR2 is SASEGT. The CDR3 runs 14 residues. V trimming: 6 bases; J trimming: 8 bases; junction bases outside the gene matches: 7. The CDR3 protein is CASRSPGTGGEAFF. The CDR3 DNA reads TGTGCCAGCAGGAGTCCCGGGACAGGGGGCGAAGCTTTCTTT.

This clone turned up a few times. The rearrangement links TRBV5-1 to TRBJ2-2, with D tentatively TRBD2 (6 bases). V lost 0 bases to trimming and J lost 5 bases, with 11 bases between them. Germline V gene data show CDR1 as SGHRS and CDR2 as YFSETQ. This CDR3 spans 15 amino acids. Here the CDR3 reads CASSLAGRGTGELFF. Here the CDR3 DNA reads TGCGCCAGCAGCTTGGCAGGGCGGGGAACCGGGGAGCTGTTTTTT.

This chain connects TRBV19 to TRBJ2-3; possible D gene TRBD1, 6 bases. Trimming left V 8 bases short and J 4 bases short, with 16 bases between. Germline loops: CDR1 LNHDA, CDR2 SQIVND (reference sequence). The CDR3 has 14 residues. CDR3 sequence: CASGTGTWADTQYF. As DNA, the CDR3 is TGTGCCAGTGGAACCGGGACATGGGCAGATACGCAGTATTTT.

The genes are TRBV27 and TRBJ1-3; the D is unclear. This CDR3 comprises 16 residues. Trimming took 5 bases from V and 0 from J, leaving 14 bases between them. Germline CDR1 reads MNHEY; CDR2 reads SMNVEV (reference sequence). CDR3 coding DNA: TGTGCCAGCAGTCCCCGAGGCAGTACCTCTGGAAACACCATATATTTT. It encodes CASSPRGSTSGNTIYF.

Concerning this clone itself: Since a much larger clone is just one base distant, this may be a read error. The chain uses TRBV30 and TRBJ2-1; the D gene is possibly TRBD1 (6 bases). Germline V gene sequence: CDR1 GTSNPN, CDR2 SVGIG (reference sequence). The length of the CDR3 is 12 residues. CDR3 region: CARSGEGGEQFF. DNA for the CDR3: TGTGCCCGGAGTGGAGAAGGGGGTGAGCAGTTCTTC.

The chain combines TRBV6-1 with TRBJ2-5; D may be TRBD2 (5 bases). Judging by the DNA end, TRBJ2-7 fits better; the J call may be wrong. The germline gives CDR1 MNHNS, CDR2 SASEGT. The CDR3 contains 15 residues. The CDR3 DNA sequence: TGTGCCAGCAAACCCCCTGAGGGCAGATCCTACGAGCAGTACTTC. Translation: CASKPPEGRSYEQYF.

V is TRBV12-5 and J is TRBJ2-5; the D gene is possibly TRBD1 (5 bases). Germline assignment: CDR1 LGHNT and CDR2 FRNRAP. CDR3 length: 14 residues. V was cut by 6 bases and J by 1 base, with 12 bases left in between. The CDR3 DNA is TGTGCTAGTGGCTATGGGGCTCCCCAAGAGACCCAGTACTTC. The encoded protein is CASGYGAPQETQYF.